These T cell receptor beta chains were read from a single sample in a study of T cell responses to AZD1222 COVID-19 vaccine. Produced via immunoSEQ multiplex PCR; TCRdb's table is partial and in-frame only. The sample lists 150,000 to 180,000 clones, 90% occurring once. The sequencing here drew on peripheral blood, taken 28 days after the second AZD1222 dose. The receptors shown here come from an adult who received the AZD1222 COVID-19 vaccine. Each CDR3 is given without its conserved first and last residue. Fields, in order: V gene, J gene, CDR3 protein.

TRBV4-1	TRBJ2-7	ASSREGPSAFYEQY
TRBV28	TRBJ2-7	ASSLAGVSEQY
TRBV14	TRBJ1-1	ASSQQGTKNTEAF
TRBV7-3	TRBJ2-1	ASSLRDRGSYNEQF
TRBV19	TRBJ1-1	AQSTQLQGGGLNTEAF
TRBV25-1	TRBJ1-3	ASSESSSPGNTIY
TRBV19	TRBJ1-5	ASRGQPQH
TRBV6-6	TRBJ2-3	ASSDFAGVGADTQY
TRBV18	TRBJ2-5	ASSPPGRTDQETQY
TRBV5-8	TRBJ1-1	ASSLLGGGNTEAF
TRBV5-8	TRBJ2-7	ASSGGTIHSYEQY
TRBV6-5	TRBJ1-1	ASSYRQGAGTEAF
TRBV18	TRBJ1-1	ASSPGSLNTEAF
TRBV3-1/TRBV3-2	TRBJ1-1	ASSPRDNTEAF
TRBV27	TRBJ1-5	ASSQRGQGAVSNQPQH
TRBV12-3/TRBV12-4	TRBJ2-7	ASSPYSTSEQY
TRBV20-1	TRBJ1-1	SASRSGREAF
TRBV19	TRBJ2-5	ASSSRGDYRETQY
TRBV2	TRBJ2-7	ASSTYRVPYEQY
TRBV19	TRBJ2-1	ASSMWGNNEQF
TRBV9	TRBJ1-2	ASSVDTGTGYGYT
TRBV18	TRBJ2-2	ASSPPGLNTGELF
TRBV28	TRBJ1-6	ASSFPPQIH
TRBV24-1	TRBJ2-2	ATSDLGGELF
TRBV11-2	TRBJ2-1	ASSQRQNEQF
TRBV15	TRBJ2-1	ATSRGGLQGSYNEQF
TRBV13	TRBJ2-7	ASSFQTGGAQY
TRBV7-3	TRBJ2-1	ASSYIAGDNEQF
TRBV19	TRBJ2-2	ASRPGKTGGYTGELF
TRBV28	TRBJ2-6	ASSLSGTPHVLT
TRBV12-3/TRBV12-4	TRBJ2-3	ASSFYDTQY
TRBV24-1	TRBJ2-5	ATSDPARRGADGTQY
TRBV7-3	TRBJ1-1	ASSLSSQGTSEAF
TRBV10-3	TRBJ2-3	AIREGDRGFTDTQY
TRBV9	TRBJ2-5	ASSAKGSTGETQY
TRBV7-6	TRBJ2-3	ASSLAALAGGRTDTQY
TRBV19	TRBJ2-7	ASSTTSGNYEQY
TRBV7-9	TRBJ1-3	ASSLEGRFSGNTIY
TRBV4-2	TRBJ1-1	ASSQETVMNTEAF
TRBV12-3/TRBV12-4	TRBJ2-1	ASSPGLYNEQF